Reported below is one T cell receptor beta chain. Its antigen is not identified. This specimen belongs to a study of cytomegalovirus exposure and HLA in healthy donors. The CDR3 has 18 residues. Germline V gene data show CDR1 as SGHRS and CDR2 as YFSETQ. Trimming removed 4 bases from V and 0 bases from J; junction bases left unmatched: 11. PCR used 60 Vbeta primers and 13 Jbeta primers. The method was immunoSEQ multiplex PCR; TCRdb's version includes in-frame clones alone and lacks a portion of them. This repertoire includes about 75,000 clones. Study findings and constraints: Sequencing likely generated an artifact that appeared as a cluster of highly shared sequence variants.

The genes are TRBV5-1 and TRBJ2-5; 11 nucleotides match TRBD2. The specimen sequenced was PBMCs. The source is a man in his late teens or twenties in good health and CMV-seropositive. CDR3 loop: CASSPGLAARMYQETQYF. In nucleotides, the CDR3 is TGCGCCAGCAGCCCGGGACTAGCGGCTCGAATGTACCAAGAGACCCAGTACTTC.